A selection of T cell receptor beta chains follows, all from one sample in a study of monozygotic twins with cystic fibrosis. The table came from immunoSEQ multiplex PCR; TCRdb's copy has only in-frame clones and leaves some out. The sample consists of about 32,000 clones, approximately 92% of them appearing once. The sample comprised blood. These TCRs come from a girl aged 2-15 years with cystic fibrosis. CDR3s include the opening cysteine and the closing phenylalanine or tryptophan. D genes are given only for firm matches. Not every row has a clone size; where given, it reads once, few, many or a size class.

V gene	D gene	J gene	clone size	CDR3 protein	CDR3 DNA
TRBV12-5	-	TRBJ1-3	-	CASGLSDRWDSGNTIYF	TGTGCTAGTGGTTTGAGTGATCGGTGGGACTCTGGAAACACCATATATTTT
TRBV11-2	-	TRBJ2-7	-	CASSLGHPYEQYF	TGTGCCAGCAGCTTAGGACATCCTTACGAGCAGTACTTC
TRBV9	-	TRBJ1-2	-	CASSVQGSGYTF	TGTGCCAGCAGCGTGCAGGGCTCGGGCTACACCTTC
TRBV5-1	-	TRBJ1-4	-	CASSLVGGDEKLFF	TGCGCCAGCAGCTTGGTGGGTGGCGACGAAAAACTGTTTTTT
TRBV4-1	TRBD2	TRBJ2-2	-	CASSARGAGGRTGELFF	TGCGCCAGCAGCGCCAGGGGAGCGGGAGGAAGGACCGGGGAGCTGTTTTTT
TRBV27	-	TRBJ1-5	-	CATKGTTDSNQPQHF	TGTGCCACCAAGGGGACTACCGATAGCAATCAGCCCCAGCATTTT
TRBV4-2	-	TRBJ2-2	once	CASSQEGGGATGELFF	TGTGCCAGCAGCCAAGAAGGTGGGGGGGCCACCGGGGAGCTGTTTTTT
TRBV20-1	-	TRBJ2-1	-	CSAEKGNEQFF	TGCAGTGCTGAGAAGGGAAATGAGCAGTTCTTC
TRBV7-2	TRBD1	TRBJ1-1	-	CASSIGTANTEAFF	TGTGCCAGCAGCATCGGGACAGCGAACACTGAAGCTTTCTTT
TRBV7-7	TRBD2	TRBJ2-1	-	CASSPGRGVIEQFF	TGTGCCAGCAGCCCAGGGCGGGGGGTGATTGAGCAGTTCTTC
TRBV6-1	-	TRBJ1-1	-	CASNFQEKAEAFF	TGTGCCAGTAACTTCCAAGAGAAGGCTGAAGCTTTCTTT